This T cell receptor (beta chain) appears in the sequencing data of a study of human T cells and chemical hapten exposure. Each CDR3 protein is one row after TCRdb ran MiXCR on the RACE reads. The sample shows about 380,000 distinct CDR3 sequences, nearly 5% of them seen only once. General study findings and limits: Versus controls, expanded TCRs had significantly more large CDR3 similarity clusters.

This clonotype was counted at least ten times. Its matching antigen is unknown. This sample's time point: patch test 1, 2 weeks after DPC sensitization. Treatment here: therapeutic diphenylcyclopropenone sensitization with weekly scalp DPC. Blood draws came first, before each patch test. Alopecia patients, 18 to 70 years old and DPC-suitable, served as donors. V was pared by 4 bases and J by 7 bases, with 17 bases between. CDR3 length equals 14 residues. Germline loops: CDR1 SGHTA, CDR2 FQGNSA. The clonotype originates from a woman in her fifties or sixties with alopecia areata. Some clones in this sample may be carry-over from other donors' samples. The rearrangement uses TRBV7-2 and TRBJ2-7, with D tentatively TRBD1 (6 bases). The sample here was whole blood, taken in connection with sensitization to the hapten diphenylcyclopropenone (DPC). CDR3 nucleotides: TGTGCCAGCAGCTCGACCGGGACACTGGAGGAGCAGTACTTC. Its protein product is CASSSTGTLEEQYF.